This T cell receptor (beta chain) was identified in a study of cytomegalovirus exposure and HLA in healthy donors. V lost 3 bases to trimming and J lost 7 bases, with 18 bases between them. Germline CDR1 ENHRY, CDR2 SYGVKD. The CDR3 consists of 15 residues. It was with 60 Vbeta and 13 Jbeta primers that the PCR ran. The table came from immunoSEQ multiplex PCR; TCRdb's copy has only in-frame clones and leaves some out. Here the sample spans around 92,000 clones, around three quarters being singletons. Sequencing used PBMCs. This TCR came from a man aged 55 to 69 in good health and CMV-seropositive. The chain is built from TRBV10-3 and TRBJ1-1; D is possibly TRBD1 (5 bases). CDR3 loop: CAISESVAGWGEAFF. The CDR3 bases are TGTGCCATCAGTGAATCGGTGGCAGGGTGGGGTGAAGCTTTCTTT.